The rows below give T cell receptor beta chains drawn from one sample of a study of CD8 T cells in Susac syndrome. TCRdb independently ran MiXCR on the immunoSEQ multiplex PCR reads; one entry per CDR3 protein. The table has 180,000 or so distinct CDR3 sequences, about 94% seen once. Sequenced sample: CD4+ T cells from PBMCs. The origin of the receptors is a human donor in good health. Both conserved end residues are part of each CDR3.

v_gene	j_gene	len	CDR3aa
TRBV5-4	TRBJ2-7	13	CASSGGPLGEQYF
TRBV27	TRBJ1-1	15	CASSPLTGVGTEAFF
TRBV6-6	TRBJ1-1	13	CASSFQGNSEAFF
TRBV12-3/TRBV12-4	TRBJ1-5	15	CASRSGTGGNQPQHF
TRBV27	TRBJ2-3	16	CASSDRQGAGTDTQYF
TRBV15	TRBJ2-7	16	CATSRVGAALSYEQYF
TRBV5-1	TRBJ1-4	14	CASSLGPVYEKLFF
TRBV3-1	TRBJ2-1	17	CASSREASGSLYNEQFF
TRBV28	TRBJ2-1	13	CASSPPGTNEQFF
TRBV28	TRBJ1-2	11	CASSSPYGYTF
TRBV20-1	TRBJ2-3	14	CSTRDFQFTDTQYF
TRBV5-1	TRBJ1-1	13	CASSPGQGGEAFF
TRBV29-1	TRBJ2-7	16	CSVNTGTSGRAYEQYF
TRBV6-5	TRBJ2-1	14	CASSRTGSRNEQFF
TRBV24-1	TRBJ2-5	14	CATSVGQPGETQYF
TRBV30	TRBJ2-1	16	CAWSGTPTSGYNEQFF